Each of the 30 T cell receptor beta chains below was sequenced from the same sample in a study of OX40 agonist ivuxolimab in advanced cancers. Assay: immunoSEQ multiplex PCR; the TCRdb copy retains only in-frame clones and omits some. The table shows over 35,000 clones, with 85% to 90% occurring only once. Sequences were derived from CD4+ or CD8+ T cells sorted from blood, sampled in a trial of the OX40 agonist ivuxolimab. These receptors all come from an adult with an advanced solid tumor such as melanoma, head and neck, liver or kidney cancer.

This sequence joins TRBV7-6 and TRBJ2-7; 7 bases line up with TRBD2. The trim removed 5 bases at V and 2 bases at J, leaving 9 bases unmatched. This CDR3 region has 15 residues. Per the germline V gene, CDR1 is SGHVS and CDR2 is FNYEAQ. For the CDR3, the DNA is TGTGCCAGCAGCCCCAGTGGGGGGGACCCCTACGAGCAGTACTTC. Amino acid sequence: CASSPSGGDPYEQYF.

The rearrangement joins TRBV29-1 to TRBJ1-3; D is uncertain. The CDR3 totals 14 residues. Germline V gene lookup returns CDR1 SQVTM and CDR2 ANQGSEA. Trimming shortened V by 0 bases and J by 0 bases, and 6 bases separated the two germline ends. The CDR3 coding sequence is TGCAGCGTTGAAGAGGGGAACTCTGGAAACACCATATATTTT. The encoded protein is CSVEEGNSGNTIYF.

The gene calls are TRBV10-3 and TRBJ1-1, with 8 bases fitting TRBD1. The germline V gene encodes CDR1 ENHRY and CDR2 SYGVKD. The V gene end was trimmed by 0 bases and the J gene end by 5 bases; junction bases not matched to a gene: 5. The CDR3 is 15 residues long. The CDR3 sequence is CAISESQGARTEAFF. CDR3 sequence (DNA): TGTGCCATCAGTGAGTCGCAGGGGGCGCGGACTGAAGCTTTCTTT.

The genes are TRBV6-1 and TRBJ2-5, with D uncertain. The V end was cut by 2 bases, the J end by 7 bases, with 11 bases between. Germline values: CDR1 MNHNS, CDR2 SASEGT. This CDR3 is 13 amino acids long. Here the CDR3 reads CASSESGERTQYF. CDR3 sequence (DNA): TGTGCCAGCAGTGAATCAGGAGAAAGGACCCAGTACTTC.

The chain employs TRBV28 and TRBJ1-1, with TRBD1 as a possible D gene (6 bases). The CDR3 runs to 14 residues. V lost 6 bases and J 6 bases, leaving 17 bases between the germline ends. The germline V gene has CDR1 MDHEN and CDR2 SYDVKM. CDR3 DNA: TGTGCCAGCAGACCAGGGGAACTTAGCCCTGAAGCTTTCTTT. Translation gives CASRPGELSPEAFF.

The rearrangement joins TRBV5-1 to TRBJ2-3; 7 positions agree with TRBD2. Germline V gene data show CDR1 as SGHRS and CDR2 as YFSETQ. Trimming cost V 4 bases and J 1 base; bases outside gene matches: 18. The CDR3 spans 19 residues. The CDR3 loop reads CASSPGRGGGGGGTDTQYF. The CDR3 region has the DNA TGCGCCAGCAGCCCCGGGCGGGGAGGCGGGGGTGGCGGCACAGATACGCAGTATTTT.

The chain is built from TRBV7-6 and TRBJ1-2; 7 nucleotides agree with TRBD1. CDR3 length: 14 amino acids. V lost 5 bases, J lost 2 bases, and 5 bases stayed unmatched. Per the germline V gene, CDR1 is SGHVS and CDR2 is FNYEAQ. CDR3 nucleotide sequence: TGTGCCAGCAGCCCAGGGGGGTTCAACTATGGCTACACCTTC. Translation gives CASSPGGFNYGYTF.

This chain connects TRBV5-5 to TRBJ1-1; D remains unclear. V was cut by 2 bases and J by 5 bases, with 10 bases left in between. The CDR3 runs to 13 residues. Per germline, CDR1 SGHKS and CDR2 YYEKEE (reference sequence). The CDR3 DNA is TGTGCCAGCAGCTTTACTAGTGATACTGAAGCTTTCTTT. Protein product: CASSFTSDTEAFF. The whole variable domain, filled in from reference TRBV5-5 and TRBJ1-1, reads DAGVTQSPTHLIKTRGQQVTLRCSPISGHKSVSWYQQVLGQGPQFIFQYYEKEERGRGNFPDRFSARQFPNYSSELNVNALLLGDSALYLCASSFTSDTEAFFGQGTRLTVV.

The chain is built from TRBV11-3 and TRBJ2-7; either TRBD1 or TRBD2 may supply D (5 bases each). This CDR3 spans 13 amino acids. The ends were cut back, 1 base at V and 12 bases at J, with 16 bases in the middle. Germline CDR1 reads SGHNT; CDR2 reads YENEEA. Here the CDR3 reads CASSLGLAGPAYF. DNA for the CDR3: TGTGCCAGCAGCTTAGGTCTAGCAGGGCCGGCGTACTTC.

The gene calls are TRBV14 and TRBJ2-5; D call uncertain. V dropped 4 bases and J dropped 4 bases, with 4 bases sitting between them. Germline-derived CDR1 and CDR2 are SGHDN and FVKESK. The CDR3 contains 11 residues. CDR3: CASSPRETQYF. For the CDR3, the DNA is TGTGCCAGCAGCCCCCGAGAGACCCAGTACTTC.

CDR3 residues: CASTTQANTGELFF. The DNA of the CDR3 is TGCGCCAGCACCACCCAAGCGAACACCGGGGAGCTGTTTTTT. The chain has TRBV5-1 and TRBJ2-2, with unresolved D. The V and J ends lost 6 bases and 0 bases respectively, with 9 bases between them. CDR1 and CDR2 (germline): SGHRS, YFSETQ. The CDR3 is 14 amino acids.

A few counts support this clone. CDR3 sequence reads: CASSQNSGGNTGELFF. The DNA of the CDR3 is TGTGCCAGCAGCCAAAATAGCGGGGGGAACACCGGGGAGCTGTTTTTT. The chain uses TRBV7-2 and TRBJ2-2; 9 bases fit TRBD2. The CDR3 covers 16 residues. CDR1 and CDR2 (germline): SGHTA, FQGNSA. V was clipped by 5 bases and J by 1 base; unmatched bases: 5.

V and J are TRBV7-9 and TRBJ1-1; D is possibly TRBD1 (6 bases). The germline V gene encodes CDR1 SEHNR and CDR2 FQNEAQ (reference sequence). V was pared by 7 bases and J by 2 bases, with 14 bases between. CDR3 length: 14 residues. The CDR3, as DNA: TGTGCCAGCACCAACCGGGACAAAAACACTGAAGCTTTCTTT. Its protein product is CASTNRDKNTEAFF.

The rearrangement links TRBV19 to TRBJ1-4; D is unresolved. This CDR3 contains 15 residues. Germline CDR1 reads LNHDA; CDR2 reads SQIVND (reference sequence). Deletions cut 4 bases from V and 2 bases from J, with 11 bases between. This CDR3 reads CASSKDPATNEKLFF. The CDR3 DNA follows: TGTGCCAGTAGTAAGGACCCTGCGACTAATGAAAAACTGTTTTTT.

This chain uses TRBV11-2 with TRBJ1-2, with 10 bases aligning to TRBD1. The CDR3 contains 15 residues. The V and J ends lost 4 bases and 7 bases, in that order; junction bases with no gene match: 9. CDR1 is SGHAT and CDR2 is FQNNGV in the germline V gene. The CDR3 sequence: CASSSGTGARGGYTF. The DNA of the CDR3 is TGTGCCAGCAGCTCCGGGACAGGGGCCCGGGGTGGCTACACCTTC. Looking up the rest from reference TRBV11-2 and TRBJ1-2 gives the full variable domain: EAGVAQSPRYKIIEKRQSVAFWCNPISGHATLYWYQQILGQGPKLLIQFQNNGVVDDSQLPKDRFSAERLKGVDSTLKIQPAKLEDSAVYLCASSSGTGARGGYTFGSGTRLTVV.

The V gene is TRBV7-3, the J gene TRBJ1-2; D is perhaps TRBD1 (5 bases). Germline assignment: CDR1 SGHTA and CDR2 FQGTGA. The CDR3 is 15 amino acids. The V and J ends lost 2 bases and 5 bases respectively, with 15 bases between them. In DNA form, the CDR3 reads TGTGCCAGCAGCTTAGGGGTACCGGGACCGTATGGCTACACCTTC. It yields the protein CASSLGVPGPYGYTF.

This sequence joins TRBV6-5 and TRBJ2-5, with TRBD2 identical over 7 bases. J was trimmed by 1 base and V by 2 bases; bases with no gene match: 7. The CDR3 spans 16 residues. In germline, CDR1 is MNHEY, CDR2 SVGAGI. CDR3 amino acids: CASSYPSRGGQETQYF. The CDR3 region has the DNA TGTGCCAGCAGTTACCCCTCCCGCGGGGGCCAAGAGACCCAGTACTTC.

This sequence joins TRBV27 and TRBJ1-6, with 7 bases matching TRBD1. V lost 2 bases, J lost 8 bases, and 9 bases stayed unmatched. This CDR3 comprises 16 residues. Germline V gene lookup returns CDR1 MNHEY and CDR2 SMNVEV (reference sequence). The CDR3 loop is CASSLKEGALHSPLHF. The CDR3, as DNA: TGTGCCAGCAGTTTAAAAGAGGGGGCACTCCATTCACCCCTCCACTTT.

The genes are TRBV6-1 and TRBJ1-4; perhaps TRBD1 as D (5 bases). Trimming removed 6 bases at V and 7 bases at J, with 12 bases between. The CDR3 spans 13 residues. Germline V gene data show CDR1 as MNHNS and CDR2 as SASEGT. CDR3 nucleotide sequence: TGTGCCAGCAGGGAGATTGGGGGTGAAAAACTGTTTTTT. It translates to CASREIGGEKLFF.

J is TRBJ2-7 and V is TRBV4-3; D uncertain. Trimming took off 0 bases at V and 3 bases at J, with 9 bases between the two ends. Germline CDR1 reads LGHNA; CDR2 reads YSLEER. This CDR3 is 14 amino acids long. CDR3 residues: CASSQELTFYEQYF. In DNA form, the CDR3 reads TGCGCCAGCAGCCAAGAGTTGACTTTCTACGAGCAGTACTTC.

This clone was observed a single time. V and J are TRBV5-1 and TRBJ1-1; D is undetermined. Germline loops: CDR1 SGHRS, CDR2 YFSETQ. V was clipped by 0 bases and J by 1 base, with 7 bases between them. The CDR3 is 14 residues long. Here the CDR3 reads CASSLELGNTEAFF. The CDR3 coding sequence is TGCGCCAGCAGCTTGGAACTTGGGAACACTGAAGCTTTCTTT.

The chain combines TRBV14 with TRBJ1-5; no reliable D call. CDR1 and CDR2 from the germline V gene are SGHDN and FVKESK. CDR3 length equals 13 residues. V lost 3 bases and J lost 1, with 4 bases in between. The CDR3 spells CASSQGSNQPQHF. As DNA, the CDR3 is TGTGCCAGCAGCCAGGGAAGCAATCAGCCCCAGCATTTT.

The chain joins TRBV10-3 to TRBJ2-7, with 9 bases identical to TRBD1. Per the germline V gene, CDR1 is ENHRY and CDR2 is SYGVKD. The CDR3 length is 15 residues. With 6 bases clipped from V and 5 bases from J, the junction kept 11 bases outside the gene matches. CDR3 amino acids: CAISTGQGGNDEQYF. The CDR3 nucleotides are TGTGCCATCAGCACGGGACAGGGAGGCAACGACGAGCAGTACTTC.

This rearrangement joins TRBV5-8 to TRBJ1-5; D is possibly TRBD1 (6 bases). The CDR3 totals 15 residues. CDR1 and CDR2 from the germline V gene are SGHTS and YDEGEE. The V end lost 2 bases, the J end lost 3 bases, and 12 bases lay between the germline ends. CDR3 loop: CASSLSGQFNQPQHF. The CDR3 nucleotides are TGTGCCAGCAGCTTATCCGGACAGTTCAATCAGCCCCAGCATTTT.

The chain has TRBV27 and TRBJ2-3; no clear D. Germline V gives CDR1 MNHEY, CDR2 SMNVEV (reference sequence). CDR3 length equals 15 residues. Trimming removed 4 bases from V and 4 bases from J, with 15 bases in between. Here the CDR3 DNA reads TGTGCCAGCAGTTCGCAAGGGCCTTACCCAGATACGCAGTATTTT. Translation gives CASSSQGPYPDTQYF.

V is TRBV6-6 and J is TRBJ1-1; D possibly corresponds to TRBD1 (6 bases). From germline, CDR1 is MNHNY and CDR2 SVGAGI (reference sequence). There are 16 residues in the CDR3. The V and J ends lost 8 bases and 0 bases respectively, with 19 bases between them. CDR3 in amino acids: CASGGKGGSMNTEAFF. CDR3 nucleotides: TGTGCCAGCGGCGGGAAGGGGGGCAGTATGAACACTGAAGCTTTCTTT.

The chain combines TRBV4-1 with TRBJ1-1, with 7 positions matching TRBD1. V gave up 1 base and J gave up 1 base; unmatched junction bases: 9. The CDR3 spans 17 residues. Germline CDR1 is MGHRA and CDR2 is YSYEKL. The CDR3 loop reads CASSQALGTASNTEAFF. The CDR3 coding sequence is TGCGCCAGCAGCCAAGCGCTCGGGACAGCCTCGAACACTGAAGCTTTCTTT.

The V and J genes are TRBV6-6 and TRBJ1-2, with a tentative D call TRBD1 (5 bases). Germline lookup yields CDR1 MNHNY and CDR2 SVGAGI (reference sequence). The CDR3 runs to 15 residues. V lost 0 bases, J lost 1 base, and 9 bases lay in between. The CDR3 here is CASSYSGELNYGYTF. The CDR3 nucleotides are TGTGCCAGCAGTTACTCAGGGGAACTTAACTATGGCTACACCTTC.

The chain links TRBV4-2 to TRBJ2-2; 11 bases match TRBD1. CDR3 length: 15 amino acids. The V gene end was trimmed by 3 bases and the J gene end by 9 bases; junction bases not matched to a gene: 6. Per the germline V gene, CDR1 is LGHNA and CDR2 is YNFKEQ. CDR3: CASSQGQGGVRELFF. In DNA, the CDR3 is TGTGCCAGCAGCCAGGGACAGGGGGGGGTGAGGGAGCTGTTTTTT.

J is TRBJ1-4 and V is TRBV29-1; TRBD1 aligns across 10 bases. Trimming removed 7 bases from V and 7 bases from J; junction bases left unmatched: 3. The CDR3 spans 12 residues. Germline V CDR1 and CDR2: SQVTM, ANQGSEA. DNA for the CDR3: TGCAGCGGGGGACAGGGGAGTGAAAAACTGTTTTTT. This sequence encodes CSGGQGSEKLFF.